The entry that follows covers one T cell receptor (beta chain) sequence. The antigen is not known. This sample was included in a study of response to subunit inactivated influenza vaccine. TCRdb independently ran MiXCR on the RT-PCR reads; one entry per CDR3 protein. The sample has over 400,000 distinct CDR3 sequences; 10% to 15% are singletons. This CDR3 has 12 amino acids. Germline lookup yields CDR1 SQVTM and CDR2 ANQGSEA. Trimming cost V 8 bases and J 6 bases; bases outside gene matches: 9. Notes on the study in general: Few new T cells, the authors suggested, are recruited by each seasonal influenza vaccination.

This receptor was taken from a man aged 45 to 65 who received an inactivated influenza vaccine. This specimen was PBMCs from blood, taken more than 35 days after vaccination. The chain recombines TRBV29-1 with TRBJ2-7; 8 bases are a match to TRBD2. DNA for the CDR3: TGCAGCACAACTAGCGGAACTTCCGAGCAGTACTTC. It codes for CSTTSGTSEQYF.